In its sample, the clone carrying this TCR beta chain was seen a few times. Its antigen is unknown. The data belong to a study of beta chain features in type 1 diabetes. For the study at large: Comparable age, gender and cell yields were observed in patients relative to healthy donors. Sorted cell examination encompassed 100,000,000 or so cells across all samples.

The entirety of the isolated RNA underwent reverse transcription, so expressed TCRB transcripts were sequenced. Here immunoSEQ multiplex PCR was the method, and the copy in TCRdb shows in-frame clones only, minus some. The sample lists roughly 250,000 clones; roughly 20% were seen once. Notes on the study in general: Healthy donors had naive, central memory and Treg TCRB repertoires that appeared less similar than those seen among patients. Moderate but significant shortening of TCRB CDR3s was recorded in all four CD4+ subsets from Type 1 diabetes patients. HLA influence on TCRB rearrangement stayed unresolved here.

This CDR3 comprises 12 residues. Trimming took off 8 bases at V and 0 bases at J, with 10 bases between the two ends. CDR1 is SQVTM and CDR2 is ANQGSEA in the germline V gene. Specimen: naive CD4+ T cells from blood. This rearrangement joins TRBV29-1 to TRBJ1-1; D is perhaps TRBD1 (5 bases). This TCR was recovered from a woman aged 40 to 49 with type 1 diabetes. The DNA for the CDR3 is TGCAGCACCGGACACATGAACACTGAAGCTTTCTTT. Translated: CSTGHMNTEAFF.